A selection of T cell receptor beta chains follows, all from one sample in a study of response to subunit inactivated influenza vaccine. TCRdb passed the RT-PCR reads through MiXCR, listing each CDR3 protein once. The repertoire holds 530,000 or so distinct CDR3 sequences, with roughly 23% as singletons. Here the sequenced sample was CD4+ T cells sorted from PBMCs, taken 4 to 6 days after vaccination. Every receptor here comes from a middle-aged man who received an inactivated influenza vaccine. The CDR3 runs from the conserved cysteine through the conserved F or W. D genes are given only for firm matches. Clone sizes are given selectively: once, few, many, or a class where the clone is expanded.

CDR3 protein,CDR3 DNA,D gene,clone size,V gene,J gene
CASSLRVTGWEGYTF,TGTGCCAGTAGTCTCCGGGTTACCGGCTGGGAAGGCTACACCTTC,.,few,TRBV19,TRBJ1-2
CASRGVGNQPQHF,TGTGCCAGCAGGGGGGTTGGCAATCAGCCCCAGCATTTT,.,few,TRBV28,TRBJ1-5
CSVGTGTYGYTF,TGCAGCGTTGGGACAGGTACCTATGGCTACACCTTC,TRBD1,few,TRBV29-1,TRBJ1-2
CASGTGVGELFF,TGTGCCTCGGGGACAGGGGTCGGGGAGCTGTTTTTT,TRBD1,many,TRBV30,TRBJ2-2
CSASQRTLGETQYF,TGCAGTGCTAGCCAGCGGACCCTTGGGGAGACCCAGTACTTC,.,.,TRBV20-1,TRBJ2-5
CASSLYPGTSTDTQYF,TGTGCCAGCAGCTTGTACCCTGGGACTAGCACAGATACGCAGTATTTT,.,.,TRBV5-6,TRBJ2-3
CASSQRQLGNYNEQFF,TGTGCCAGCAGCCAAAGACAGCTTGGTAACTACAATGAGCAGTTCTTC,.,few,TRBV4-2,TRBJ2-1
CASSPVGGTGELFF,TGTGCCAGCAGCCCCGTCGGGGGTACCGGGGAGCTGTTTTTT,.,once,TRBV7-2,TRBJ2-2
CSVGPGATNTGELFF,.,.,.,TRBV29-1,TRBJ2-2
CASSASGRDTQYF,TGTGCCAGCAGTGCTTCAGGGAGGGATACGCAGTATTTT,.,few,TRBV6-4,TRBJ2-3
CATSDLGPGGNEQFF,TGTGCCACCAGTGATTTGGGGCCAGGGGGCAATGAGCAGTTCTTC,TRBD1,.,TRBV24-1,TRBJ2-1
CASSELYGSTDTQYF,TGTGCCAGCAGTGAATTGTACGGAAGCACAGATACGCAGTATTTT,.,.,TRBV25-1,TRBJ2-3
CASSLGLAGTSEQFF,TGTGCCAGCAGTCTCGGACTAGCGGGTACGAGCGAGCAGTTCTTC,TRBD2,few,TRBV12-3/TRBV12-4,TRBJ2-1
CASSPSGRNYGYTF,TGTGCCAGCAGCCCCTCGGGACGGAACTATGGCTACACCTTC,.,many,TRBV7-2,TRBJ1-2
CSGRGTDSSFSSYNEQFF,TGCAGCGGCCGGGGGACTGACTCCTCTTTTAGCTCCTACAATGAGCAGTTCTTC,.,.,TRBV29-1,TRBJ2-1
CSASFVETIITGAQYF,TGCAGTGCTAGCTTCGTGGAGACGATCATCACAGGGGCGCAGTATTTT,TRBD1,.,TRBV20-1,TRBJ2-3
CSVEVSETYNEQFF,TGCAGCGTTGAAGTGTCGGAGACCTACAATGAGCAGTTCTTC,.,few,TRBV29-1,TRBJ2-1
CASRSTGDTEAFF,TGCGCCAGCAGATCGACAGGGGACACTGAAGCTTTCTTT,TRBD1,few,TRBV5-1,TRBJ1-1
CASSLDRIAFSETYEQYF,TGCGCCAGCAGCTTGGACAGGATAGCGTTTTCGGAGACCTACGAGCAGTACTTC,.,.,TRBV5-1,TRBJ2-7
CASSFGPNGDEQYF,TGCGCCAGCAGCTTCGGTCCCAATGGGGACGAGCAGTACTTC,.,few,TRBV5-1,TRBJ2-7
CASSRRLAGVSQETQYF,TGTGCCAGCAGCCGCCGACTAGCGGGAGTATCTCAAGAGACCCAGTACTTC,TRBD2,.,TRBV7-2,TRBJ2-5
CASSLYVEGEAFF,TGTGCCAGCAGCTTATATGTCGAGGGGGAAGCTTTCTTT,.,.,TRBV7-9,TRBJ1-1
CASSEAPNRYTYNEQFF,TGTGCCAGCAGTGAAGCCCCGAACAGGTATACCTACAATGAGCAGTTCTTC,.,.,TRBV2,TRBJ2-1
CSARDPGREERYF,TGCAGTGCTAGAGATCCGGGGAGGGAAGAGCGGTATTTT,TRBD2,.,TRBV20-1,TRBJ2-3
CASRDRGPQETQYF,TGTGCCAGCAGAGACAGGGGTCCCCAAGAGACCCAGTACTTC,TRBD1,.,TRBV28,TRBJ2-5
CASKNRGTYEQYF,TGTGCCAGCAAAAACAGGGGAACCTACGAGCAGTACTTC,TRBD1,.,TRBV12-3/TRBV12-4,TRBJ2-7
CASSSRRGIAEYEQYF,TGTGCTAGCTCATCACGACGAGGGATAGCGGAGTACGAGCAGTACTTC,.,.,TRBV18,TRBJ2-7
CAITSGQGARMNTEAFF,TGTGCCATCACATCTGGACAGGGAGCTCGCATGAACACTGAAGCTTTCTTT,TRBD1,.,TRBV10-3,TRBJ1-1
CASRGHNINEKLFF,TGTGCCAGCAGAGGACATAATATTAATGAAAAACTGTTTTTT,.,.,TRBV6-1,TRBJ1-4
CASSPIPGPSGSYEQYF,TGCGCCAGCAGCCCTATACCGGGCCCTAGCGGCTCCTACGAGCAGTACTTC,TRBD2,.,TRBV5-1,TRBJ2-7
CASSQDPGQPAGGYTF,TGTGCCAGCAGCCAAGACCCTGGACAACCTGCGGGCGGCTACACCTTC,.,few,TRBV4-2,TRBJ1-2
CATSDHGTAGPGELFF,TGTGCCACCAGTGACCACGGGACCGCAGGCCCCGGGGAGCTGTTTTTT,.,.,TRBV24-1,TRBJ2-2
CASNNAAGMGMNTEAFF,TGCGCCAGCAACAATGCGGCAGGGATGGGGATGAACACTGAAGCTTTCTTT,.,many,TRBV5-1,TRBJ1-1
CASSPLFVHNEQFF,TGTGCCAGCAGCCCCTTATTTGTCCACAATGAGCAGTTCTTC,.,.,TRBV7-7,TRBJ2-1
CAISEYRQETQYF,TGTGCCATCAGTGAGTACAGGCAAGAGACCCAGTACTTC,.,few,TRBV10-3,TRBJ2-5
CASSLESGRTSTDTQYF,TGTGCCAGCAGCTTAGAGTCTGGGCGGACTAGCACAGATACGCAGTATTTT,.,once,TRBV7-6,TRBJ2-3
CASSSPRWSGGPYNEQFF,TGTGCCAGCAGCTCTCCTCGATGGAGCGGGGGGCCCTACAATGAGCAGTTCTTC,TRBD2,few,TRBV11-2,TRBJ2-1
CASSEEGWGSGELFF,TGCGCCAGCAGCGAGGAGGGATGGGGATCCGGGGAGCTGTTTTTT,.,.,TRBV10-2,TRBJ2-2
CAWSRDIEGKETQYF,TGTGCCTGGAGTCGGGACATTGAGGGAAAAGAGACCCAGTACTTC,.,.,TRBV30,TRBJ2-5
CASSFLYGRGLETQYF,TGTGCCAGCAGCTTCTTGTATGGCAGGGGGTTAGAGACCCAGTACTTC,TRBD1,few,TRBV7-9,TRBJ2-5